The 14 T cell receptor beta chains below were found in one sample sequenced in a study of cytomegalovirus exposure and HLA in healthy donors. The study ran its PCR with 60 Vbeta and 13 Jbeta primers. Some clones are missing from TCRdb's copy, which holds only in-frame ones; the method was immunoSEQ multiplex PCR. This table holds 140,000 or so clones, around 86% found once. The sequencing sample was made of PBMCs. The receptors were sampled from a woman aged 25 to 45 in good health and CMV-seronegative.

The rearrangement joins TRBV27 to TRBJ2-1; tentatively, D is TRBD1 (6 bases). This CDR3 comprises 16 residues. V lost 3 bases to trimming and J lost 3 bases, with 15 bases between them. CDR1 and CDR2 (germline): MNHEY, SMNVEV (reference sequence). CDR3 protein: CASSFPGHNDYNEQFF. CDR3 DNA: TGTGCCAGCAGTTTCCCGGGACACAATGACTACAATGAGCAGTTCTTC.

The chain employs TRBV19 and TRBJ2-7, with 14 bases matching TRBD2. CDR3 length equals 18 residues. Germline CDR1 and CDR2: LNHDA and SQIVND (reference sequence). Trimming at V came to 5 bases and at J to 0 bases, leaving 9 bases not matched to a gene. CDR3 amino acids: CASSSGLAGVPSSYEQYF. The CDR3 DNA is TGTGCCAGTAGTTCGGGACTAGCGGGGGTCCCTAGCTCCTACGAGCAGTACTTC.

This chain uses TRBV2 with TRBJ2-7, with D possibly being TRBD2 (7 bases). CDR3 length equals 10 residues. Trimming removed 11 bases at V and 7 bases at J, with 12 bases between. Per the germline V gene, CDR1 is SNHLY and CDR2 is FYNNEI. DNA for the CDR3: TGTGCCGTAAGGGGGGGGGAGCAGTACTTC. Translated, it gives CAVRGGEQYF.

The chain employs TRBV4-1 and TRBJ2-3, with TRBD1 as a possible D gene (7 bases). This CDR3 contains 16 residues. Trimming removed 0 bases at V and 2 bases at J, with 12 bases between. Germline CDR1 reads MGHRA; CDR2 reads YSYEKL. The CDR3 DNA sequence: TGCGCCAGCAGCCAAGAGCGGGACAGCTCCACAGATACGCAGTATTTT. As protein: CASSQERDSSTDTQYF.

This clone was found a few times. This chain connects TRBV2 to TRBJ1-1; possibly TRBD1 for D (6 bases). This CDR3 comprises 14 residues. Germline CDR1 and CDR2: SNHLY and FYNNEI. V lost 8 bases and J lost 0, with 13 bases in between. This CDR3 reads CASSQDSLNTEAFF. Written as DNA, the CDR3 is TGTGCCAGCTCCCAGGACAGCCTGAACACTGAAGCTTTCTTT.

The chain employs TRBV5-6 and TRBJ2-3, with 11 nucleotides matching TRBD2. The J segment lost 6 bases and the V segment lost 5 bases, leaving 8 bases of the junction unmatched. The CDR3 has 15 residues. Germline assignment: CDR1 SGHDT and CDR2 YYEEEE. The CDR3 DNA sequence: TGTGCCAGCAGTCCTCCCCTAGCGGGGGGCGATACGCAGTATTTT. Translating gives CASSPPLAGGDTQYF.

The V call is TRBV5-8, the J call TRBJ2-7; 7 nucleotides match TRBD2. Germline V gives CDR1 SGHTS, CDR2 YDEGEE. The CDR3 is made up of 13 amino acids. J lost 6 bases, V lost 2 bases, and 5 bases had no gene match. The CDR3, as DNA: TGTGCCAGCAGCTTCAACGGGGGGACCGAGCAGTACTTC. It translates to CASSFNGGTEQYF.

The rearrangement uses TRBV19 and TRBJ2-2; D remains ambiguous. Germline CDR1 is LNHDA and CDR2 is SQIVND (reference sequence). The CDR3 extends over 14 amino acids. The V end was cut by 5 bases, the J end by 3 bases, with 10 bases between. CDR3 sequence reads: CASSRRTDTGELFF. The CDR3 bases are TGTGCCAGTAGTCGGAGAACTGACACCGGGGAGCTGTTTTTT.

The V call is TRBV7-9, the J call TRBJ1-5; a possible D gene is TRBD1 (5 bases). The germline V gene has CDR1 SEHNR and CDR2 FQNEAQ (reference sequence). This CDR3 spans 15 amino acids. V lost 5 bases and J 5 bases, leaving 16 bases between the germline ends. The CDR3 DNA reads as TGTGCCAGCAGCGACGGGGCGGGAAGGGATCAGCCCCAGCATTTT. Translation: CASSDGAGRDQPQHF.

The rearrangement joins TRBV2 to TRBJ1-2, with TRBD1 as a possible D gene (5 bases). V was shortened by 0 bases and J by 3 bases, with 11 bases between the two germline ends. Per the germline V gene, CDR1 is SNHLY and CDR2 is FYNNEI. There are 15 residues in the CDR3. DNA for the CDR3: TGTGCCAGCAGTGAAGCTCTCGACAGTTACTATGGCTACACCTTC. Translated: CASSEALDSYYGYTF.

The CDR3 loop is CASSLVDGDYEQYF. The CDR3 nucleotides are TGTGCCAGCAGCTTAGTAGACGGAGACTACGAGCAGTACTTC. The chain uses TRBV7-8 and TRBJ2-7; no clear D gene. This CDR3 region has 14 residues. V was clipped by 1 base and J by 3 bases, with 10 bases between them. Germline V lookup: CDR1 SGHVS, CDR2 FQNEAQ.

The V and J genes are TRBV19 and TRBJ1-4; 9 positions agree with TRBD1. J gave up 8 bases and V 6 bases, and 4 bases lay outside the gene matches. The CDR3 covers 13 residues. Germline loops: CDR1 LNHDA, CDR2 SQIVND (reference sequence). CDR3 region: CASRWDRDEKLFF. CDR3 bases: TGTGCCAGTAGATGGGACAGGGACGAAAAACTGTTTTTT.

The CDR3 loop reads CASSNGPGMNTEAFF. The DNA of the CDR3 is TGTGCCAGCAGCAACGGGCCCGGGATGAACACTGAAGCTTTCTTT. The chain recombines TRBV21-1 with TRBJ1-1. TRBV21-1 is annotated as a pseudogene. The CDR3 covers 15 residues.

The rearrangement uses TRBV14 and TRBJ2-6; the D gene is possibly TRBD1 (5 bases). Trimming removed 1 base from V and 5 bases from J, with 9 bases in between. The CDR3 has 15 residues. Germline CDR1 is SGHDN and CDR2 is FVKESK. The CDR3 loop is CASSQAQGWANVLTF. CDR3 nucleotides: TGTGCCAGCAGCCAAGCTCAGGGCTGGGCCAACGTCCTGACTTTC.